A selection of T cell receptor beta chains follows, all from one sample in a study of a mutant IDH1 vaccine in newly diagnosed glioma. The assay was immunoSEQ multiplex PCR, and TCRdb's table has in-frame clones only and misses some. The table includes some 68,000 clones, 75% to 85% detected once. The specimen was PBMCs, collected from a glioma patient treated with radiotherapy, temozolomide or both. Receptors were obtained from a man between 45 and 60 years old with glioma. CDR3s include the opening cysteine and the closing phenylalanine or tryptophan. The D gene is left open where the match is weak. A row's size may be missing; if present it is once, few, many or a size class.

d_gene | j_gene | v_gene | abundance | CDR3aa | CDR3nt
TRBD1 | TRBJ1-1 | TRBV6-5 | few | CATGQGFTEAFF | TGTGCCACGGGACAGGGTTTCACTGAAGCTTTCTTT
TRBD1 | TRBJ2-7 | TRBV10-1 | few | CASTSNRGLPYEQYF | TGCGCCAGCACATCTAACAGGGGGCTCCCCTACGAGCAGTACTTC
TRBD1 | TRBJ2-7 | TRBV4-1 | NA | CASSQGTGVHYEQYF | TGCGCCAGCAGCCAAGGGACAGGGGTTCACTACGAGCAGTACTTC
TRBD1 | TRBJ1-2 | TRBV5-4 | NA | CASSVQGAYYYGYTF | TGTGCCAGCAGCGTACAGGGGGCGTATTACTATGGCTACACCTTC
NA | TRBJ1-2 | TRBV5-8 | NA | CASSFTNPANYGYTF | TGTGCCAGCAGCTTTACTAACCCAGCTAACTATGGCTACACCTTC
NA | TRBJ2-1 | TRBV5-5 | NA | CASSLSSYNEQFF | TGTGCCAGCAGCCTTAGCTCCTACAATGAGCAGTTCTTC
NA | TRBJ2-7 | TRBV6-1 | NA | CASSEGGGSDEQYF | TGTGCCAGCAGTGAAGGTGGGGGGAGCGACGAGCAGTACTTC
TRBD2 | TRBJ2-3 | TRBV30 | NA | CAWTRSLAGGTDTQYF | TGTGCCTGGACCAGGTCCCTAGCGGGGGGTACAGATACGCAGTATTTT
NA | TRBJ2-7 | TRBV19 | NA | CASKGTDYEQYF | TGTGCCAGTAAAGGAACAGACTACGAGCAGTACTTC
NA | TRBJ2-1 | TRBV6-6 | NA | CASKGGSGNEQFF | TGTGCCTCGAAGGGGGGGTCGGGCAATGAGCAGTTCTTC
NA | TRBJ2-1 | TRBV9 | NA | CASSGRAYNEQFF | TGTGCCAGCAGCGGCAGGGCCTACAATGAGCAGTTCTTC
NA | TRBJ1-1 | TRBV19 | NA | CASSIYGRGATEAFF | TGTGCCAGTAGTATCTACGGAAGGGGCGCCACTGAAGCTTTCTTT
TRBD1 | TRBJ2-1 | TRBV5-8 | NA | CASSYDRVGQFF | TGTGCCAGCAGCTACGACAGGGTGGGGCAGTTCTTC
NA | TRBJ1-1 | TRBV4-1 | NA | CASSHQPSNTEAFF | TGCGCCAGCAGCCACCAGCCTTCGAACACTGAAGCTTTCTTT
NA | TRBJ2-2 | TRBV9 | NA | CASSIGTSNTGELFF | TGTGCCAGCAGCATCGGGACATCGAACACCGGGGAGCTGTTTTTT
NA | TRBJ1-3 | TRBV2 | NA | CASTMARDHSGNTIYF | TGTGCCAGCACCATGGCCCGAGACCACTCTGGAAACACCATATATTTT
NA | TRBJ1-2 | TRBV5-4 | NA | CASSATGNGYTF | TGTGCCAGCAGCGCAACAGGGAATGGCTACACCTTC
TRBD2 | TRBJ2-7 | TRBV27 | once | CASSPRGGGDEQYF | TGTGCCAGCAGTCCCCGGGGGGGCGGCGACGAGCAGTACTTC
TRBD1 | TRBJ1-1 | TRBV6-6 | NA | CASSLLTGHTEAFF | TGTGCCAGCAGTTTATTGACAGGGCACACTGAAGCTTTCTTT
NA | TRBJ1-2 | TRBV30 | NA | CAWSRRTNYGYTF | TGTGCCTGGAGCCGCAGAACAAACTATGGCTACACCTTC
NA | TRBJ2-2 | TRBV18 | NA | CASFPDTGELFF | TGTGCCAGCTTCCCTGACACCGGGGAGCTGTTTTTT
NA | TRBJ1-2 | TRBV6-5 | NA | CASTRGTAVHYGYTF | TGTGCCAGCACCCGGGGGACTGCGGTCCACTATGGCTACACCTTC
TRBD2 | TRBJ2-1 | TRBV9 | NA | CASSVESGVVNEQFF | TGTGCCAGCAGCGTAGAAAGCGGGGTGGTTAATGAGCAGTTCTTC
TRBD1 | TRBJ1-2 | TRBV30 | NA | CARRDSSNYGYTF | TGTGCCCGGCGGGACAGCTCTAACTATGGCTACACCTTC
NA | TRBJ1-3 | TRBV9 | once | CASSNTGGNTIYF | TGTGCCAGCAGTAACACAGGAGGAAACACCATATATTTT
NA | TRBJ1-2 | TRBV10-3 | once | CAISLDGRDYGYTF | TGTGCCATCAGTCTGGATGGGAGGGACTATGGCTACACCTTC
TRBD1 | TRBJ2-7 | TRBV6-5 | NA | CASSVIQGRYEQYF | TGTGCCAGCAGTGTAATACAGGGGCGGTACGAGCAGTACTTC
NA | TRBJ2-6 | TRBV29-1 | once | CSVDLGVGVLTF | TGCAGCGTCGACCTTGGGGTCGGCGTCCTGACTTTC
TRBD2 | TRBJ2-1 | TRBV9 | many | CASSPIAGGNNEQFF | TGTGCCAGCAGTCCGATAGCGGGGGGCAACAATGAGCAGTTCTTC
NA | TRBJ2-3 | TRBV5-1 | NA | CASSLGGSTDTQYF | TGCGCCAGCAGCTTGGGTGGTAGCACAGATACGCAGTATTTT
NA | TRBJ2-1 | TRBV7-9 | NA | CASRLADPKYNEQFF | TGTGCCAGCAGGCTAGCCGACCCTAAATACAATGAGCAGTTCTTC
NA | TRBJ2-2 | TRBV7-8 | NA | CASSLVELSGQELFF | TGTGCCAGCAGCTTAGTTGAGTTGTCGGGGCAAGAGCTGTTTTTT
TRBD1 | TRBJ1-6 | TRBV6-5 | NA | CASRPPDRVNSPLHF | TGTGCCAGCAGACCCCCGGACAGGGTAAATTCACCCCTCCACTTT
NA | TRBJ1-4 | TRBV7-9 | NA | CASSFPRGTNEKLFF | TGTGCCAGCAGCTTCCCTAGGGGAACTAATGAAAAACTGTTTTTT
NA | TRBJ2-3 | TRBV14 | NA | CASSQESPSTDTQYF | TGTGCCAGCAGCCAAGAGAGTCCTAGCACAGATACGCAGTATTTT
TRBD1 | TRBJ1-5 | TRBV19 | NA | CASSTKQGYSNQPQHF | TGTGCCAGTAGTACTAAACAGGGGTATTCCAATCAGCCCCAGCATTTT
NA | TRBJ2-4 | TRBV9 | NA | CASSPVSGNIQYF | TGTGCCAGCAGCCCCGTAAGTGGAAACATTCAGTACTTC
NA | TRBJ1-3 | TRBV10-3 | NA | CAISDRSSGNTIYF | TGTGCCATCAGCGACAGGAGCTCTGGAAACACCATATATTTT
NA | TRBJ2-7 | TRBV7-6 | NA | CASSNRGNYEQYF | TGTGCCAGCAGCAACCGAGGGAACTACGAGCAGTACTTC
NA | TRBJ1-1 | TRBV7-2 | few | CASSLELYTEAFF | TGTGCCAGCAGCTTAGAATTGTACACTGAAGCTTTCTTT
NA | TRBJ2-5 | TRBV13 | NA | CASSSKGVETQYF | TGTGCCAGCAGCTCCAAGGGGGTGGAGACCCAGTACTTC
TRBD1 | TRBJ2-5 | TRBV29-1 | NA | CSVGDRGYQYF | TGCAGCGTTGGGGACAGGGGGTATCAGTACTTC
TRBD1 | TRBJ1-2 | TRBV6-5 | NA | CASSTGTAYGYTF | TGTGCCAGCAGTACCGGGACAGCCTATGGCTACACCTTC
TRBD2 | TRBJ2-6 | TRBV14 | many | CASSHWEGLSGANVLTF | TGTGCCAGCAGCCACTGGGAGGGGCTCTCTGGGGCCAACGTCCTGACTTTC
TRBD1 | TRBJ2-7 | TRBV28 | NA | CASSLVQGAREQYF | TGTGCCAGCAGTTTAGTACAGGGGGCGCGCGAGCAGTACTTC
NA | TRBJ1-1 | TRBV6-5 | few | CASSGDTEAFF | TGTGCCAGCAGTGGGGACACTGAAGCTTTCTTT
TRBD1 | TRBJ1-2 | TRBV19 | NA | CASSIVGWQGAGYGYTF | TGTGCCAGTAGTATAGTGGGCTGGCAGGGGGCCGGCTATGGCTACACCTTC
NA | TRBJ2-7 | TRBV4-3 | NA | CASSQSGYEQYF | TGCGCCAGCAGCCAATCCGGCTACGAGCAGTACTTC
TRBD1 | TRBJ2-5 | TRBV29-1 | once | CSVRDRVGTETQYF | TGCAGCGTTAGGGACAGGGTGGGGACAGAGACCCAGTACTTC
NA | TRBJ2-3 | TRBV2 | NA | CASSVEGYDTQYF | TGTGCCAGCAGTGTTGAGGGATACGATACGCAGTATTTT
NA | TRBJ1-4 | TRBV6-5 | few | CATLKREKLFF | TGTGCCACACTAAAGCGAGAAAAACTGTTTTTT